Listed here is a single T cell receptor (beta chain). What it recognizes is unknown. The sample comes from a study of Ad26.COV2.S vaccination and SARS-CoV-2 variants. Whole-study findings and limits: Non-spike TCR breadth showed similarity between vaccine and placebo recipients. Reportedly, after vaccination the spike-specific CD8+ and CD4+ T cell responses displayed substantial breadth. Researchers cautioned that TCR breadth and depth analyses may have underestimated total T cell responses. Spike-specific TCR breadth ran higher among vaccine recipients than placebo recipients.

The protocol was immunoSEQ multiplex PCR, while the TCRdb copy is restricted to in-frame clones and leaves out a portion. The sample lists approximately 340,000 clones; 92% were seen once. Germline loops: CDR1 MNHEY, CDR2 SMNVEV (reference sequence). This CDR3 contains 13 residues. V lost 6 bases to trimming and J lost 9 bases, with 15 bases between them. V gene TRBV27 combines with J gene TRBJ1-5; no firm D call. The source material was peripheral blood, sampled after recovery from COVID-19. This sequence originates from a human donor who had recovered from COVID-19. The CDR3 is CASRNPGMGPQHF. CDR3 DNA: TGTGCCAGCAGAAATCCGGGGATGGGGCCCCAGCATTTT.